The present T cell receptor beta chain was sequenced within a study of graft-versus-host responses after intestinal transplantation. Looking at the study overall: Transplants given to recipients were multivisceral, liver-intestinal, or isolated intestinal. Among the recipients, all got anti-thymocyte globulin induction and then tacrolimus and steroids for about 3 years.

Assay used: immunoSEQ multiplex PCR; TCRdb lists only in-frame clones, some missing. The data show roughly 9,600 clones, about four fifths seen once. The graft tissue was processed, and this released both intraepithelial and lamina propria lymphocytes. The CDR3 sequence is 16 residues long. Germline assignment: CDR1 KGHSH and CDR2 LQKENI. V shed 3 bases and J shed 7 bases, with 22 bases lying between them. The clonotype was recovered from a human patient who received an intestinal transplant, so some T cells may come from the graft donor. This sample comprised ileum tissue, obtained about 470 days after intestinal transplantation. J is TRBJ2-7 and V is TRBV18; the D gene is possibly TRBD2 (6 bases). The DNA for the CDR3 is TGTGCCAGCTCACCCTCGACGGGGGTAGTGGTTGGGGAGCAGTACTTC. Amino acid sequence: CASSPSTGVVVGEQYF.